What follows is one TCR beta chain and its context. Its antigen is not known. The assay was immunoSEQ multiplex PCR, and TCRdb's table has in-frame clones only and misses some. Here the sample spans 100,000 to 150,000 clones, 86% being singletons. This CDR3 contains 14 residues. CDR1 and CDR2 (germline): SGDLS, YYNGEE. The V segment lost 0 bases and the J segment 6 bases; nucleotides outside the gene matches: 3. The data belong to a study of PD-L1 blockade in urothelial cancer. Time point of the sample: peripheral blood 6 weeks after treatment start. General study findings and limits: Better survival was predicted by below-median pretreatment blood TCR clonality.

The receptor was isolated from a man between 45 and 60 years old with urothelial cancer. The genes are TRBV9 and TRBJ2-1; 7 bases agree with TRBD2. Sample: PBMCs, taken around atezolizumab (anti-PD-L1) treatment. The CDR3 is CASSVAAGANEQFF. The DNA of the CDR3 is TGTGCCAGCAGCGTAGCGGCGGGAGCCAATGAGCAGTTCTTC.